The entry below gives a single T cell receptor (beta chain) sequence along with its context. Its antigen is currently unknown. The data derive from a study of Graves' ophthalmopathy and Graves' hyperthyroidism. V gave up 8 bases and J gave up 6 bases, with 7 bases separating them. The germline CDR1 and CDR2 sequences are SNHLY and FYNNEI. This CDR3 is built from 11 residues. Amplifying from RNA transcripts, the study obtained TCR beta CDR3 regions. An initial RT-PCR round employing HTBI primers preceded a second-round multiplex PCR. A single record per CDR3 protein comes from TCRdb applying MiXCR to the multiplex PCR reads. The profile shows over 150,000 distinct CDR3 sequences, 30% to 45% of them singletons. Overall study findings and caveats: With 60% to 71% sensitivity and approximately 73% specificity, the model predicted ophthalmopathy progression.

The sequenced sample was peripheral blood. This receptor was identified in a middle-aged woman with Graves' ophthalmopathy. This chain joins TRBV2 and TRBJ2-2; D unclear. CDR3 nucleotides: TGTGCCAGCGTTCGCGCCGGGGAGCTGTTTTTT. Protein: CASVRAGELFF.